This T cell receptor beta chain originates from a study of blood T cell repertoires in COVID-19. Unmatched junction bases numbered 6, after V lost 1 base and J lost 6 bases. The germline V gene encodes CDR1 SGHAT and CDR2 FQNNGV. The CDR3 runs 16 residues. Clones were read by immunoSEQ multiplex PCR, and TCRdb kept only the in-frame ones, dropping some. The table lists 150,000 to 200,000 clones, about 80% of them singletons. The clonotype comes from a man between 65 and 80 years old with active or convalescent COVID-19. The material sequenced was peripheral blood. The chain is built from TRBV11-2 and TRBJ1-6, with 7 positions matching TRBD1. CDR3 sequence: CASSLVGTVPNSPLHF. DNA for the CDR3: TGTGCCAGCAGCTTAGTGGGGACAGTTCCTAATTCACCCCTCCACTTT.